The rows below give T cell receptor beta chains drawn from one sample of a study of T cell responses to AZD1222 COVID-19 vaccine. TCRdb's copy holds only in-frame clones and misses some; the assay was immunoSEQ multiplex PCR. This table has roughly 80,000 clones, around nine tenths appearing once. The material was peripheral blood, obtained 28 days after the second AZD1222 dose. The origin of the receptors is an adult who received the AZD1222 COVID-19 vaccine. Each CDR3 is given with its conserved first and last residue. A D gene is named only where the DNA matches it firmly. Only part of the rows carry a size: once, few, many, or a class if the clone is expanded.

len	j_gene	abundance	d_gene	v_gene	CDR3aa	CDR3nt
16	TRBJ2-7	NA	NA	TRBV7-2	CASSIAGDSFSYEQYF	TGTGCCAGCAGCATCGCGGGGGACAGCTTTTCCTACGAGCAGTACTTC
15	TRBJ1-2	NA	NA	TRBV4-1	CASSQEKQGGDGYTF	TGCGCCAGCAGCCAAGAGAAACAGGGAGGAGACGGCTACACCTTC
15	TRBJ1-2	NA	NA	TRBV19	CASSPGPGGNYGYTF	TGTGCCAGTAGTCCTGGTCCCGGGGGCAACTATGGCTACACCTTC
13	TRBJ1-1	NA	NA	TRBV30	CAWSAGSPGEAFF	TGTGCCTGGAGTGCGGGCTCCCCGGGGGAAGCTTTCTTT
14	TRBJ1-1	NA	NA	TRBV5-1	CASSAEQGITEAFF	TGCGCCAGCAGCGCTGAACAGGGCATCACTGAAGCTTTCTTT
13	TRBJ2-7	NA	TRBD2	TRBV10-3	CAIGETAGGEQYF	TGTGCCATCGGTGAGACTGCCGGGGGGGAGCAGTACTTC
14	TRBJ1-1	few	NA	TRBV6-5	CASSYGQGNTEAFF	TGTGCCAGCAGTTACGGGCAGGGGAACACTGAAGCTTTCTTT
14	TRBJ1-2	NA	NA	TRBV2	CASITDTSNYGYTF	TGTGCCAGCATTACGGACACGAGTAACTATGGCTACACCTTC
14	TRBJ2-5	NA	TRBD1	TRBV7-8	CASSPATGGKTQYF	TGTGCCAGCAGCCCCGCTACAGGGGGGAAGACCCAGTACTTC
15	TRBJ1-1	NA	NA	TRBV7-9	CASSGRRQGSTEAFF	TGTGCCAGCAGCGGTAGACGTCAGGGGAGTACTGAAGCTTTCTTT
13	TRBJ1-2	NA	NA	TRBV7-2	CASSLGADLGYTF	TGTGCCAGCAGCTTAGGGGCCGATCTAGGCTACACCTTC
14	TRBJ1-5	NA	TRBD1	TRBV5-1	CASSPGQGDQPQHF	TGCGCCAGCAGCCCAGGACAGGGAGATCAGCCCCAGCATTTT
14	TRBJ1-6	NA	NA	TRBV7-2	CASSPRSEAHPLHF	TGTGCCAGCAGCCCCAGGTCAGAGGCTCACCCCCTCCACTTT
16	TRBJ1-2	NA	TRBD1	TRBV5-5	CASSGTGESWLWGYTF	TGTGCCAGCAGCGGTACAGGGGAATCCTGGTTATGGGGCTACACCTTC
17	TRBJ1-5	NA	NA	TRBV6-1	CASSENYGRARNQPQHF	TGTGCCAGCAGTGAAAATTACGGCAGAGCCCGCAATCAGCCCCAGCATTTT
17	TRBJ1-2	NA	NA	TRBV7-8	CASSLVGSRYSNYGYTF	TGTGCCAGCAGCTTAGTGGGGTCACGGTACTCTAACTATGGCTACACCTTC